Shown below are 3 T cell receptor beta chains from a single sample sequenced in a study of blood T cell repertoires in COVID-19. Clones were read by immunoSEQ multiplex PCR, and TCRdb kept only the in-frame ones, dropping some. The sample has around 250,000 clones, more than 80% seen once. What was sequenced was peripheral blood. The receptors come from a woman in her twenties or thirties with active or convalescent COVID-19.

The chain couples TRBV28 to TRBJ2-7, with D possibly matching TRBD1 (6 bases). This CDR3 contains 13 residues. The V end lost 6 bases, the J end lost 4 bases, and 13 bases lay between the germline ends. Germline lookup yields CDR1 MDHEN and CDR2 SYDVKM. This CDR3 reads CASSTQGPYEQYF. CDR3 nucleotide sequence: TGTGCCAGCAGCACGCAGGGGCCATACGAGCAGTACTTC.

This clone has just one count. The CDR3 sequence is CASSFRPETYRGKDGYTF. The CDR3 coding sequence is TGTGCCAGCAGCTTCCGCCCAGAAACTTACAGGGGGAAGGATGGCTACACCTTC. The genes are TRBV9 and TRBJ1-2, with 8 bases lining up with TRBD1. CDR3 size: 18 residues. The germline gives CDR1 SGDLS, CDR2 YYNGEE. V lost 4 bases and J lost 6; bases outside the gene matches: 20. Complete variable domain (other parts from reference TRBV9 and TRBJ1-2): DSGVTQTPKHLITATGQRVTLRCSPRSGDLSVYWYQQSLDQGLQFLIQYYNGEERAKGNILERFSAQQFPDLHSELNLSSLELGDSALYFCASSFRPETYRGKDGYTFGSGTRLTVV.

This clone was seen a few times. The V and J genes are TRBV18 and TRBJ2-2; D is possibly TRBD1 (5 bases). Germline CDR1 reads KGHSH; CDR2 reads LQKENI. This CDR3 comprises 15 residues. Trimming left V 6 bases short and J 0 bases short, with 11 bases between. CDR3 protein: CASSLDRTNTGELFF. The CDR3, as DNA: TGTGCCAGCTCCCTCGACAGAACGAACACCGGGGAGCTGTTTTTT.